The TCR beta chain described here comes from a study of T cell responses to AZD1222 COVID-19 vaccine. Sequencing was performed with immunoSEQ multiplex PCR; in TCRdb, only in-frame clones are kept and a portion is missing. The sample shows over 130,000 clones, 75% to 95% of them seen only once. Germline lookup yields CDR1 LNHDA and CDR2 SQIVND (reference sequence). This CDR3 contains 13 residues. Trimming removed 10 bases at V and 5 bases at J, with 17 bases between. This TCR was sampled from an adult who received the MenACWY meningococcal vaccine as a control. This specimen was peripheral blood, taken 28 days after the second dose of the MenACWY control vaccine. The rearrangement joins TRBV19 to TRBJ2-5; either TRBD1 or TRBD2 may supply D (5 bases each). The CDR3 DNA sequence: TGTGCCACCGCGTACCAGGGCGGGGAGACCCAGTACTTC. Its protein is CATAYQGGETQYF.